Each of the 15 T cell receptor beta chains below was sequenced from the same sample in a study of cytomegalovirus exposure and HLA in healthy donors. PCR amplification relied on 60 Vbeta primers (plus 13 Jbeta primers). Generated by immunoSEQ multiplex PCR, the TCRdb table keeps only in-frame clones and is missing some. The sample yields about 160,000 clones, 80% to 85% seen once. Specimen: PBMCs. Every receptor here comes from a girl aged 2 to 9 in good health and CMV-seropositive.

This clone appeared a few times. V and J are TRBV27 and TRBJ1-4, with no clear D. The germline V gene has CDR1 MNHEY and CDR2 SMNVEV (reference sequence). Trimming pared 4 bases from V and 3 bases from J, leaving 12 bases between. The CDR3 totals 15 residues. The DNA for the CDR3 is TGTGCCAGCAGTTCGCGGACTGGGCCTAATGAAAAACTGTTTTTT. It is translated as CASSSRTGPNEKLFF.

V is TRBV28 and J is TRBJ2-7; 7 bases match TRBD2. Germline V gene data show CDR1 as MDHEN and CDR2 as SYDVKM. Trimming took 3 bases from V and 2 from J; bases not matched to a gene: 10. The CDR3 is 16 amino acids. The CDR3 coding sequence is TGTGCCAGCAGTTTGGTGGCGGGAGCTTCCCCCTACGAGCAGTACTTC. It yields the protein CASSLVAGASPYEQYF.

This chain uses TRBV19 with TRBJ2-5; the D gene is possibly TRBD2 (6 bases). Per germline, CDR1 LNHDA and CDR2 SQIVND (reference sequence). Trimming left V 4 bases short and J 0 bases short, with 12 bases between. This CDR3 is built from 15 residues. The CDR3 reads CASSSGIGYQETQYF. In DNA, the CDR3 is TGTGCCAGTAGTAGCGGGATCGGGTACCAAGAGACCCAGTACTTC.

The J gene is TRBJ2-5, the V gene TRBV7-6; the D gene is possibly TRBD2 (5 bases). This CDR3 is built from 13 residues. CDR1 SGHVS and CDR2 FNYEAQ come from the germline V gene. Trimming stripped 3 bases from V and 4 bases from J, with 9 bases between. The chain's CDR3 is CASSLSSGETQYF. In DNA, the CDR3 is TGTGCCAGCAGCTTGTCCAGCGGAGAGACCCAGTACTTC.

The genes are TRBV11-2 and TRBJ2-1; TRBD1 aligns across 10 bases. With 0 bases clipped from V and 6 bases from J, the junction kept 2 bases outside the gene matches. Germline CDR1 reads SGHAT; CDR2 reads FQNNGV. The CDR3 is made up of 15 amino acids. CDR3 nucleotide sequence: TGTGCCAGCAGCTTAGAAAGGACAGGGGGCAATGAGCAGTTCTTC. It is translated as CASSLERTGGNEQFF.

The V call is TRBV30, the J call TRBJ2-1; the match to TRBD2 covers 11 bases. With 1 base clipped from V and 7 bases from J, the junction kept 6 bases outside the gene matches. Germline CDR1 reads GTSNPN; CDR2 reads SVGIG (reference sequence). The CDR3 contains 15 residues. CDR3 sequence (DNA): TGTGCCTGGAGTGCCTTTAGCGGGAGGGGGAATGAGCAGTTCTTC. It encodes CAWSAFSGRGNEQFF.

V is TRBV6-1 and J is TRBJ1-5; no reliable D call. CDR1 is MNHNS, CDR2 SASEGT, per germline. The CDR3 is 13 residues long. The V and J ends lost 8 bases and 6 bases respectively, with 14 bases between them. The CDR3 region is CASSFQKVQPQHF. CDR3 DNA sequence: TGTGCCAGCTCTTTTCAGAAAGTTCAGCCCCAGCATTTT.

The gene calls are TRBV13 and TRBJ2-1; 7 bases are a match to TRBD2. This CDR3 spans 15 amino acids. Germline V lookup: CDR1 PRHDT, CDR2 FYEKMQ (reference sequence). V dropped 1 base and J dropped 4; count of bases not matched to a gene: 4. In nucleotides, the CDR3 is TGTGCCAGCAGCTTAGTCCTAGCGGAGTACAATGAGCAGTTCTTC. Its protein product is CASSLVLAEYNEQFF.

The V gene is TRBV6-1, the J gene TRBJ2-7; tentative D call: TRBD2 (7 bases). Germline CDR1 and CDR2: MNHNS and SASEGT. The CDR3 runs 15 residues. Trimming took off 11 bases at V and 4 bases at J, with 24 bases between the two ends. CDR3 amino acids: CAVPGASGGIYEQYF. The CDR3 DNA follows: TGTGCCGTCCCAGGGGCTAGCGGAGGAATATACGAGCAGTACTTC.

This clone was recorded a few times. This chain joins TRBV5-1 and TRBJ2-3; maybe TRBD1 (5 bases). From germline, CDR1 is SGHRS and CDR2 YFSETQ. V was shortened by 1 base and J by 4 bases, with 13 bases between the two germline ends. This CDR3 has 15 residues. The CDR3 region has the DNA TGCGCCAGCAGCTTGAGGCAGGGAACGGCAGATACGCAGTATTTT. Translating gives CASSLRQGTADTQYF.

The CDR3 sequence is CASSADSNIGQEIYGYTF. DNA for the CDR3: TGTGCCAGCAGCGCAGACTCTAATATAGGACAGGAAATCTATGGCTACACCTTC. The chain joins TRBV9 to TRBJ1-2; 7 bases align to TRBD1. V shed 3 bases, J shed 4 bases, and the junction held 18 bases outside the gene matches. Germline V gene data show CDR1 as SGDLS and CDR2 as YYNGEE. The CDR3 is 18 amino acids.

The chain links TRBV9 to TRBJ1-1; TRBD1 is a possible D gene (6 bases). V lost 1 base to trimming and J lost 1 base, with 20 bases between them. Germline V lookup: CDR1 SGDLS, CDR2 YYNGEE. This CDR3 has 18 amino acids. CDR3 loop: CASSVSNRDPLTNTEAFF. CDR3 coding DNA: TGTGCCAGCAGCGTATCGAACAGGGACCCATTAACGAACACTGAAGCTTTCTTT.

The chain couples TRBV9 to TRBJ1-1; TRBD1 might be the D (6 bases). The CDR3 runs to 18 residues. Germline V lookup: CDR1 SGDLS, CDR2 YYNGEE. V lost 0 bases and J 0 bases, leaving 18 bases between the germline ends. The DNA of the CDR3 is TGTGCCAGCAGCGTAGAGCCCCGGGACACGACTTTGAACACTGAAGCTTTCTTT. Its translation is CASSVEPRDTTLNTEAFF.

CDR3 in amino acids: CASSQTRQAGNTIYF. CDR3 coding DNA: TGTGCCAGCAGCCAAACTAGACAGGCTGGAAACACCATATATTTT. The chain has TRBV4-2 and TRBJ1-3; a weak D match, TRBD1 (6 bases). Germline CDR1 and CDR2: LGHNA and YNFKEQ. The CDR3 totals 15 residues. V was pared by 2 bases and J by 2 bases, with 10 bases between.

This clone appeared a single time. J is TRBJ1-2 and V is TRBV15; D is uncertain. This CDR3 is built from 14 residues. Trimming shortened V by 6 bases and J by 4 bases, and 15 bases separated the two germline ends. Looked up from germline, CDR1 is LNHNV and CDR2 is YYDKDF (reference sequence). The CDR3: CATSPGVEPYGYTF. For the CDR3, the DNA is TGTGCCACCAGTCCAGGTGTCGAACCCTATGGCTACACCTTC.